These 30 T cell receptor beta chains came from one sample sequenced in a study of T cells in Graves' hyperthyroidism and ophthalmopathy. There were TCR beta CDR3 regions amplified from RNA transcripts. TCR CDR3 underwent first-round RT-PCR with the HTBI primer set. TCRdb recomputed calls from the multiplex PCR reads with MiXCR, one row per CDR3 protein. This table holds about 710,000 distinct CDR3 sequences, roughly 15% found once. The specimen was blood. These TCRs come from a man aged 18 to 30 with Graves' hyperthyroidism.

The chain is built from TRBV7-2 and TRBJ2-3; 7 nucleotides agree with TRBD2. The V gene's germline CDR1 is SGHTA and CDR2 FQGNSA. With V trimmed by 1 base and J by 4 bases, 8 bases remained unmatched. The CDR3 covers 16 residues. CDR3 DNA: TGTGCCAGCAGCTTAGTAGCGGGCCTGGGAGCAGATACGCAGTATTTT. Residues: CASSLVAGLGADTQYF.

The chain is built from TRBV19 and TRBJ2-3, with D unclear. The V gene lost 7 bases and the J gene lost 3 bases, with 14 bases spanning the gap. This CDR3 has 14 residues. Germline V gene sequence: CDR1 LNHDA, CDR2 SQIVND (reference sequence). The CDR3 region is CASTKAQGTDTQYF. CDR3 nucleotides: TGTGCCAGTACTAAGGCTCAAGGGACAGATACGCAGTATTTT.

In its sample, this clonotype was seen many times. The chain carries TRBV7-8 and TRBJ2-3, with TRBD1 matching over 8 bases. This CDR3 contains 16 residues. Germline CDR1 is SGHVS and CDR2 is FQNEAQ. The V segment lost 2 bases and the J segment 6 bases; nucleotides outside the gene matches: 10. The CDR3 region has the DNA TGTGCCAGCAGCTTACTACAGGGGGTCTCACAGGATACGCAGTATTTT. Amino acid sequence: CASSLLQGVSQDTQYF.

The rearrangement links TRBV20-1 to TRBJ1-1; D unclear. CDR1 DFQATT and CDR2 SNEGSKA come from the germline V gene (reference sequence). V dropped 5 bases and J dropped 1 base, with 11 bases sitting between them. This CDR3 region has 13 residues. The CDR3: CSAYRATNTEAFF. CDR3 nucleotides: TGCAGTGCTTACCGGGCCACGAACACTGAAGCTTTCTTT.

The rearrangement joins TRBV25-1 to TRBJ1-2; D might be TRBD1 (5 bases). The CDR3 length is 14 residues. Germline lookup yields CDR1 MGHDK and CDR2 SYGVNS. Trimming pared 1 base from V and 4 bases from J, leaving 10 bases between. CDR3 DNA sequence: TGTGCCAGCAGTGAATTTGGTGGGGGCTATGGCTACACCTTC. This translates into CASSEFGGGYGYTF.

This chain links TRBV9 with TRBJ2-5, with 12 bases that match TRBD1. The CDR3 has 16 amino acids. With V trimmed by 0 bases and J by 4 bases, 4 bases remained unmatched. The germline gives CDR1 SGDLS, CDR2 YYNGEE. CDR3 nucleotides: TGTGCCAGCAGCGTAGTCGGGACAGGGGGCAGAGAGACCCAGTACTTC. Translated: CASSVVGTGGRETQYF.

This clonotype was observed a few times. The V and J genes are TRBV29-1 and TRBJ2-1; D gene unclear. V was pared by 7 bases and J by 0 bases, with 13 bases between. This CDR3 spans 14 amino acids. The germline CDR1 and CDR2 sequences are SQVTM and ANQGSEA. CDR3 loop: CSAVHGGSYNEQFF. CDR3 sequence (DNA): TGCAGCGCGGTTCATGGCGGCTCCTACAATGAGCAGTTCTTC.

V is TRBV24-1 and J is TRBJ2-5, with 8 bases fitting TRBD2. Germline CDR1 is KGHDR and CDR2 is SFDVKD. The trim removed 4 bases at V and 7 bases at J, leaving 7 bases unmatched. The CDR3 is made up of 14 amino acids. The CDR3 bases are TGTGCCACCAGTGAGCCGGGACTAGGGAGGACCCAGTACTTC. Protein product: CATSEPGLGRTQYF.

Only a few counts were recorded for this clonotype. The chain has TRBV3-1 and TRBJ2-1, with 14 bases identical to TRBD2. Germline CDR1 reads LGHDT; CDR2 reads YNNKEL (reference sequence). There are 16 residues in the CDR3. V lost 4 bases, J lost 10 bases, and 9 bases stayed unmatched. CDR3 DNA: TGTGCCAGCAGCCTTACCGGGACTAGCGGGAGATGGGAGCAGTTCTTC. It translates to CASSLTGTSGRWEQFF.

This chain joins TRBV29-1 and TRBJ2-1; 8 positions agree with TRBD1. The ends lost 0 bases at V and 4 bases at J; junction bases unmatched: 2. The CDR3 sequence is 14 residues long. The germline V gene encodes CDR1 SQVTM and CDR2 ANQGSEA. The CDR3 DNA reads TGCAGCGTTGAAGACAGGGGGCATTACAATGAGCAGTTCTTC. Translated: CSVEDRGHYNEQFF.

As regards this clonotype: A much bigger clone sits one base away, suggesting this may be a read error. The chain couples TRBV28 to TRBJ1-5; D call uncertain. The V gene's germline CDR1 is MDHEN and CDR2 SYDVKM. Trimming left V 3 bases short and J 6 bases short, with 6 bases between. The CDR3 consists of 12 residues. CDR3 sequence: CASSLQRQPQHF. DNA of the CDR3: TGTGCCAGCAGTTTGCAGCGTCAGCCCCAGCATTTT.

The chain recombines TRBV20-1 with TRBJ1-2; D is undetermined. The CDR3 covers 14 residues. V was trimmed by 0 bases and J by 1 base, leaving 9 bases between them. Germline-derived CDR1 and CDR2 are DFQATT and SNEGSKA (reference sequence). In nucleotides, the CDR3 is TGCAGTGCTAGAGACTTGACGAGTAACTATGGCTACACCTTC. Translating gives CSARDLTSNYGYTF.

This clonotype was counted ten times or more. This sequence joins TRBV6-1 and TRBJ1-1; D is ambiguous. The germline V gene has CDR1 MNHNS and CDR2 SASEGT. The CDR3 is 15 residues long. V gave up 2 bases and J gave up 0 bases, with 10 bases separating them. The CDR3 DNA reads TGTGCCAGCAGTGAAAGGCAGGAACTGAACACTGAAGCTTTCTTT. Protein sequence: CASSERQELNTEAFF.

This clonotype showed up many times. The chain joins TRBV12-3 or TRBV12-4 to TRBJ2-3; D perhaps matches TRBD2 (5 bases). The CDR3 runs 15 residues. V lost 2 bases and J lost 1, with 10 bases in between. CDR3 residues: CASSLHAGGTDTQYF. CDR3 DNA sequence: TGTGCCAGCAGTTTACATGCGGGTGGCACAGATACGCAGTATTTT.

Ten or more counts support this clonotype. This rearrangement joins TRBV27 to TRBJ2-1; 7 bases fit TRBD1. With 3 bases clipped from V and 1 base from J, the junction kept 3 bases outside the gene matches. Germline lookup yields CDR1 MNHEY and CDR2 SMNVEV (reference sequence). This CDR3 region has 15 residues. This chain's CDR3 is CASSFRDRSYNEQFF. Here the CDR3 DNA reads TGTGCCAGCAGTTTTAGGGACAGATCCTACAATGAGCAGTTCTTC.

In this sample, this clonotype turned up many times. This chain connects TRBV9 to TRBJ2-7; D may be TRBD2 (5 bases). The CDR3 totals 13 residues. The V and J ends lost 0 bases and 1 base respectively, with 5 bases between them. Germline CDR1 is SGDLS and CDR2 is YYNGEE. CDR3: CASSVGESYEQYF. The CDR3 DNA follows: TGTGCCAGCAGCGTAGGGGAGTCCTACGAGCAGTACTTC.

With regard to this clonotype: Possible read error: a much larger clone is one base away. The genes are TRBV10-1 and TRBJ2-7; D perhaps matches TRBD2 (6 bases). The V and J ends lost 2 bases and 5 bases respectively, with 13 bases between them. Germline lookup yields CDR1 WNHNN and CDR2 SYGVQD (reference sequence). The CDR3 is 14 residues long. This CDR3 reads CASSEQRGIHEQYF. Written as DNA, the CDR3 is TGCGCCAGCAGTGAGCAGCGCGGGATCCACGAGCAGTACTTC.

This clonotype showed up just once. This chain connects TRBV18 to TRBJ1-4, with TRBD1 identical over 7 bases. Germline V gives CDR1 KGHSH, CDR2 LQKENI. The length of the CDR3 is 16 residues. With 5 bases clipped from V and 2 bases from J, the junction kept 8 bases outside the gene matches. This CDR3 reads CASSSGRGRTNEKLFF. Here the CDR3 DNA reads TGTGCCAGCTCATCGGGCAGGGGGAGGACTAATGAAAAACTGTTTTTT. Full variable domain (outside the CDR3, taken from reference TRBV18 and TRBJ1-4): NAGVMQNPRHLVRRRGQEARLRCSPMKGHSHVYWYRQLPEEGLKFMVYLQKENIIDESGMPKERFSAEFPKEGPSILRIQQVVRGDSAAYFCASSSGRGRTNEKLFFGSGTQLSVL.

The chain combines TRBV6-1 with TRBJ2-7; a possible D gene is TRBD2 (6 bases). V lost 6 bases, J lost 2 bases, and 20 bases lay in between. Germline V CDR1 and CDR2: MNHNS, SASEGT. CDR3 length: 16 amino acids. DNA for the CDR3: TGTGCCAGCAGGGTCGTTTGGGGGGAACCTCCCTACGAGCAGTACTTC. Encoded protein: CASRVVWGEPPYEQYF.

V and J are TRBV6-1 and TRBJ2-5; D unclear. V lost 6 bases to trimming and J lost 0 bases, with 11 bases between them. CDR3 length: 14 residues. Looked up from germline, CDR1 is MNHNS and CDR2 is SASEGT. CDR3 protein: CASSLRSDQETQYF. The CDR3 DNA reads as TGTGCCAGCAGCCTGAGGTCAGACCAAGAGACCCAGTACTTC.

The CDR3 sequence: CASSEPGGALTYF. CDR3 in DNA: TGCGCCAGCAGCGAACCAGGGGGCGCATTGACGTACTTC. The V call is TRBV4-1, the J call TRBJ2-5, with 8 bases identical to TRBD1. V gave up 5 bases and J gave up 13 bases; unmatched junction bases: 12. This CDR3 has 13 residues. Germline CDR1 reads MGHRA; CDR2 reads YSYEKL.

This clonotype showed up just a few times. The chain has TRBV5-1 and TRBJ1-2; TRBD1 aligns across 7 bases. Germline V CDR1 and CDR2: SGHRS, YFSETQ. The CDR3 extends over 13 amino acids. After removal of 7 bases from V and 4 bases from J, the junction contained 7 bases not matched to a gene. The CDR3 loop is CASAPGQTYGYTF. CDR3 DNA sequence: TGCGCCAGCGCACCGGGACAGACCTATGGCTACACCTTC.

This clonotype was seen at least ten times. The rearrangement joins TRBV12-3 or TRBV12-4 to TRBJ2-5; 7 bases match TRBD1. The CDR3 runs to 14 residues. J was trimmed by 2 bases and V by 5 bases; bases with no gene match: 5. The CDR3 loop is CASSPWDRQETQYF. As DNA, the CDR3 is TGTGCCAGCAGTCCTTGGGACAGACAAGAGACCCAGTACTTC.

This clonotype was detected ten times or more. The rearrangement uses TRBV7-3 and TRBJ2-1, with no clear D. The CDR3 consists of 13 residues. V lost 1 base, J lost 6 bases, and 7 bases lay in between. From germline, CDR1 is SGHTA and CDR2 FQGTGA. For the CDR3, the DNA is TGTGCCAGCAGCTTAAGTAGCTCCAATGAGCAGTTCTTC. This gives the protein CASSLSSSNEQFF.

In this sample, this clonotype turned up a few times. The chain joins TRBV19 to TRBJ1-5, with D tentatively TRBD1 (5 bases). This CDR3 is 15 amino acids long. Trimming took 3 bases from V and 3 from J, leaving 12 bases between them. CDR1 and CDR2 from the germline V gene are LNHDA and SQIVND (reference sequence). Here the CDR3 reads CASSILTGANQPQHF. The CDR3 bases are TGTGCCAGTAGTATTCTAACAGGCGCCAATCAGCCCCAGCATTTT.

This clonotype was counted only a few times. J is TRBJ1-1 and V is TRBV20-1; D is perhaps TRBD1 (5 bases). V lost 1 base and J 1 base, leaving 10 bases between the germline ends. The CDR3 totals 14 residues. Germline CDR1 reads DFQATT; CDR2 reads SNEGSKA (reference sequence). The CDR3 bases are TGCAGTGCTAGAGCCCCAGGGCCGAACACTGAAGCTTTCTTT. Protein product: CSARAPGPNTEAFF.

This clonotype has more than one count but fewer than ten. The chain employs TRBV4-1 and TRBJ1-5, with a weak D call TRBD1 (5 bases). Looked up from germline, CDR1 is MGHRA and CDR2 is YSYEKL. The V end was cut by 1 base, the J end by 9 bases, with 19 bases between. The CDR3 runs to 16 residues. The CDR3 region is CASSQARTVGHPPQHF. Written as DNA, the CDR3 is TGCGCCAGCAGCCAAGCCCGGACGGTGGGGCATCCGCCCCAGCATTTT.

This clonotype was found many times. The chain uses TRBV5-1 and TRBJ1-1; no definite D call. From germline, CDR1 is SGHRS and CDR2 YFSETQ. This CDR3 contains 13 residues. The V and J ends lost 1 base and 3 bases respectively, with 7 bases between them. The CDR3 protein is CASSLYGHTEAFF. The CDR3 DNA reads as TGCGCCAGCAGCTTGTACGGCCACACTGAAGCTTTCTTT.

This clonotype was observed a few times. The V call is TRBV6-2 or TRBV6-3, the J call TRBJ2-2; 10 bases fit TRBD2. The CDR3 runs 19 residues. With 3 bases clipped from V and 4 bases from J, the junction kept 14 bases outside the gene matches. The V gene's germline CDR1 is MNHEY and CDR2 SVGEGT. CDR3 in amino acids: CASSYLSSGRKEGTGELFF. CDR3 nucleotides: TGTGCCAGCAGTTATCTTTCTAGCGGGAGAAAGGAAGGCACCGGGGAGCTGTTTTTT.

The rearrangement uses TRBV7-3 and TRBJ2-3; TRBD2 matches at 14 bases. The CDR3 contains 16 residues. V lost 5 bases and J lost 6; bases outside the gene matches: 7. CDR1 is SGHTA and CDR2 is FQGTGA in the germline V gene. The CDR3 sequence: CASSLGLAGDGDTQYF. CDR3 in DNA: TGTGCCAGCAGCCTGGGACTAGCGGGAGATGGCGATACGCAGTATTTT. Complete variable domain (other parts from reference TRBV7-3 and TRBJ2-3): GAGVSQTPSNKVTEKGKYVELRCDPISGHTALYWYRQSLGQGPEFLIYFQGTGAADDSGLPNDRFFAVRPEGSVSTLKIQRTERGDSAVYLCASSLGLAGDGDTQYFGPGTRLTVL.